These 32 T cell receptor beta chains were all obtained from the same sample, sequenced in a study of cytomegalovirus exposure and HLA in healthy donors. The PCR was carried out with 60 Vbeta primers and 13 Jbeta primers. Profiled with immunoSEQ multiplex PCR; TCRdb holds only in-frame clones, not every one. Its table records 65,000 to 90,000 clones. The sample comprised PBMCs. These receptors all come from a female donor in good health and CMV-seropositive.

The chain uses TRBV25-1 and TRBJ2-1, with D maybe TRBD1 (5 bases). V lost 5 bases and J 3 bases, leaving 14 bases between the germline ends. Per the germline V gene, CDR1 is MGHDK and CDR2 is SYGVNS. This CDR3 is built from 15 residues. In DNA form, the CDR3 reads TGTGCCAGCAGTCCCCACGGACAACTCTACAATGAGCAGTTCTTC. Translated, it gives CASSPHGQLYNEQFF.

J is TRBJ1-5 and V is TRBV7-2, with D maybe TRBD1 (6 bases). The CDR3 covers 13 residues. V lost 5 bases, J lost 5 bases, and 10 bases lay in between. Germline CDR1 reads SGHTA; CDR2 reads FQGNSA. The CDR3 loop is CASSPDRDQPQHF. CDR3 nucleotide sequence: TGTGCCAGCAGCCCGGACAGAGATCAGCCCCAGCATTTT.

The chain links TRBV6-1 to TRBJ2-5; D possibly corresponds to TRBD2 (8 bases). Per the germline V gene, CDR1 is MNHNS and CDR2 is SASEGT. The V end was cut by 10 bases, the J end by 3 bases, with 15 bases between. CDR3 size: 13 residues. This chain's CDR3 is CATQGRGEETQYF. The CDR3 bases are TGTGCCACACAGGGGCGGGGGGAAGAGACCCAGTACTTC.

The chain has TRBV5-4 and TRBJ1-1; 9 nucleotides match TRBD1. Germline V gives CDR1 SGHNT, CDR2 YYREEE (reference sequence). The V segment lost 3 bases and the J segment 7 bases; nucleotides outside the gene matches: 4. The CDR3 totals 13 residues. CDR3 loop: CASSSGQGIEAFF. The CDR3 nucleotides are TGTGCCAGCAGCTCGGGACAGGGTATTGAAGCTTTCTTT.

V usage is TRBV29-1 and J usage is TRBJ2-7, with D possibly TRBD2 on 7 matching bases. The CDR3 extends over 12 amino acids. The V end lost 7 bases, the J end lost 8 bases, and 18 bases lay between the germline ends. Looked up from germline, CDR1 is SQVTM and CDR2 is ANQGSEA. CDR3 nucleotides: TGCAGCGGAGGGGGGGACCGGGAGCAGCAGTACTTC. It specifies CSGGGDREQQYF.

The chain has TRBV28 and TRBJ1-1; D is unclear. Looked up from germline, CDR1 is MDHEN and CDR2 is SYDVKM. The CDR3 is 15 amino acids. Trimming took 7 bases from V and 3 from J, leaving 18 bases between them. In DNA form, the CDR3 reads TGTGCCAGCACCCCTCGGTCCGCGGCAGACACTGAAGCTTTCTTT. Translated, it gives CASTPRSAADTEAFF.

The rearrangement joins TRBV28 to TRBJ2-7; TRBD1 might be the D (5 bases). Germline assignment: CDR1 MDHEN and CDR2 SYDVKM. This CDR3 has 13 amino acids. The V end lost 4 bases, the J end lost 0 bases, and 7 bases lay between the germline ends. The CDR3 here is CASSSGFSYEQYF. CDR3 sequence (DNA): TGTGCCAGCAGTTCAGGGTTCTCCTACGAGCAGTACTTC.

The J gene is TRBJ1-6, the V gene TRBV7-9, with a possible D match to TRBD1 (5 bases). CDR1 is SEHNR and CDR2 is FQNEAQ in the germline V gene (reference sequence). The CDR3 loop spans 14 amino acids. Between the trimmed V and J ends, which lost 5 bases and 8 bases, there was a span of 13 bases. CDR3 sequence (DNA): TGTGCCAGCAGCCCCGGGGGACGGGATTCACCCCTCCACTTT. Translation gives CASSPGGRDSPLHF. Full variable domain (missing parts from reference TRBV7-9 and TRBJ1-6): DTGVSQNPRHKITKRGQNVTFRCDPISEHNRLYWYRQTLGQGPEFLTYFQNEAQLEKSRLLSDRFSAERPKGSFSTLEIQRTEQGDSAMYLCASSPGGRDSPLHFGNGTRLTVT.

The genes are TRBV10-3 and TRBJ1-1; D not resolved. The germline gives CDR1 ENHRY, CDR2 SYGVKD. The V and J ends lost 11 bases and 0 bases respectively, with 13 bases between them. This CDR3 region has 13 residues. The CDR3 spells CAAAVAVNTEAFF. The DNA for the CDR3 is TGTGCCGCAGCGGTGGCGGTGAACACTGAAGCTTTCTTT.

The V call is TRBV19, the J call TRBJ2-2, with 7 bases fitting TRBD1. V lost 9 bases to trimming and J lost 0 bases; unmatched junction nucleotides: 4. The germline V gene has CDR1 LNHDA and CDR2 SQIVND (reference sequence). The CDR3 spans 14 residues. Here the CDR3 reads CASSGTANTGELFF. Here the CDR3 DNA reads TGTGCCAGCTCCGGGACAGCGAACACCGGGGAGCTGTTTTTT.

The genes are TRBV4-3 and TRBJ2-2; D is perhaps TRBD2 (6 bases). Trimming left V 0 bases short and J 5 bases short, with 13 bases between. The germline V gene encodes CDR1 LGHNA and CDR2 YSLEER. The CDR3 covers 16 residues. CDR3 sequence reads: CASSQEEGYLTGELFF. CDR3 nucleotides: TGCGCCAGCAGCCAAGAGGAGGGCTACCTAACCGGGGAGCTGTTTTTT.

The CDR3 reads CASTSGQGAQGANVLTF. The CDR3 DNA is TGTGCCAGCACATCAGGGCAGGGGGCTCAAGGGGCCAACGTCCTGACTTTC. J is TRBJ2-6 and V is TRBV27; 8 bases agree with TRBD1. Per germline, CDR1 MNHEY and CDR2 SMNVEV (reference sequence). The CDR3 consists of 17 residues. Trimming at V came to 7 bases and at J to 4 bases, leaving 12 bases not matched to a gene.

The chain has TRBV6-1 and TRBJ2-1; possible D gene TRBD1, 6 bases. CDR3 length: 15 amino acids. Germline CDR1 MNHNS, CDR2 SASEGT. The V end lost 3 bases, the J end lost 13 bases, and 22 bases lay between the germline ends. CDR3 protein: CASSDIYRQAPRQFF. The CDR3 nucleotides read TGTGCCAGCAGTGATATATACAGACAGGCCCCACGTCAGTTCTTC.

CDR3 sequence: CAWSPLAGGAGDTQYF. In DNA form, the CDR3 reads TGTGCCTGGAGTCCACTAGCGGGGGGGGCTGGAGATACGCAGTATTTT. The genes are TRBV30 and TRBJ2-3; the match to TRBD2 covers 13 bases. The CDR3 has 16 amino acids. The trim removed 2 bases at V and 5 bases at J, leaving 7 bases unmatched. The germline gives CDR1 GTSNPN, CDR2 SVGIG (reference sequence).

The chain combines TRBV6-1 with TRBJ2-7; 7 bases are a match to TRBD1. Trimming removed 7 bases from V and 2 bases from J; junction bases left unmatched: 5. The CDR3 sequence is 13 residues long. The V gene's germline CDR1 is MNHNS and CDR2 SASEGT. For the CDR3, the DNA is TGTGCCAGCACCTTCGACAGGGCCTACGAGCAGTACTTC. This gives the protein CASTFDRAYEQYF.

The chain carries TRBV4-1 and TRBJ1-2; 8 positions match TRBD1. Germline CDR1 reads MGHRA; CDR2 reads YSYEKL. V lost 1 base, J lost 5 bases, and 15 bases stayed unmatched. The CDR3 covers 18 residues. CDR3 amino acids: CASSQVLMGGQGEYGYTF. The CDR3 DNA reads TGCGCCAGCAGCCAAGTTCTGATGGGAGGACAGGGAGAGTATGGCTACACCTTC.

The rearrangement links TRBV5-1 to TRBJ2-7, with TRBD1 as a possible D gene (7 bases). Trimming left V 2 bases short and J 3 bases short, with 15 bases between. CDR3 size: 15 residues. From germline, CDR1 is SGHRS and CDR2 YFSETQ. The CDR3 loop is CASSFRGELNYEQYF. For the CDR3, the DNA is TGCGCCAGCAGCTTCAGGGGGGAGCTTAACTACGAGCAGTACTTC. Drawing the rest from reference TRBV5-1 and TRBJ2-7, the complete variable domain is KAGVTQTPRYLIKTRGQQVTLSCSPISGHRSVSWYQQTPGQGLQFLFEYFSETQRNKGNFPGRFSGRQFSNSRSEMNVSTLELGDSALYLCASSFRGELNYEQYFGPGTRLTVT.

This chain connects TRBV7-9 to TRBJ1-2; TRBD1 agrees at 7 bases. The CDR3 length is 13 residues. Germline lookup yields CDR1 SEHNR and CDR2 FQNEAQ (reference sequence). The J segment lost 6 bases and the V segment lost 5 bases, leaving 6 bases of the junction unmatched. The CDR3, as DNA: TGTGCCAGCAGCCGAGGGACAGAGGATGGCTACACCTTC. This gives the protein CASSRGTEDGYTF.

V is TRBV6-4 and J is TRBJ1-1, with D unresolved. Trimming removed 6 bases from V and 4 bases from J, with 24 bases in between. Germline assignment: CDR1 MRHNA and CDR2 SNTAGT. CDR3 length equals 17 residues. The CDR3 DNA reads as TGTGCCAGCAGCACCTCGTTGGAGGGCGGAGAAAGCACTGAAGCTTTCTTT. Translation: CASSTSLEGGESTEAFF.

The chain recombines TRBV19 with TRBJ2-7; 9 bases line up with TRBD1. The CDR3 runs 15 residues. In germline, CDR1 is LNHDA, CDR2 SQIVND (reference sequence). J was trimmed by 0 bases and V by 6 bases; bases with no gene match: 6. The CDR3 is CASRDRGASSYEQYF. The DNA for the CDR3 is TGTGCCAGTAGGGACAGGGGCGCAAGCTCCTACGAGCAGTACTTC.

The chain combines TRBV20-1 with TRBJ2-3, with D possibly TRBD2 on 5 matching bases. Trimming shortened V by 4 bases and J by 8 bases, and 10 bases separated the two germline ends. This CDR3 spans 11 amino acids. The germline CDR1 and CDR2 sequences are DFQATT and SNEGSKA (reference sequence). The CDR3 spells CSATRTPTQYF. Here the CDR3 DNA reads TGCAGTGCTACCCGGACTCCTACGCAGTATTTT.

CDR3 bases: TGTGCCAGCTCTCCTAGTGCACTTGAAGCTTTCTTT. It translates to CASSPSALEAFF. This chain joins TRBV18 and TRBJ1-1, with D unresolved. Trimming removed 6 bases at V and 7 bases at J, with 12 bases between. The CDR3 sequence is 12 residues long. Germline assignment: CDR1 KGHSH and CDR2 LQKENI.

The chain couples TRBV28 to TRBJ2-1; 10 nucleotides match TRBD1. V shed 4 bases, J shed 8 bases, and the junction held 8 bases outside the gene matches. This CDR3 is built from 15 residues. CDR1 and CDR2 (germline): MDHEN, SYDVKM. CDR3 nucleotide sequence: TGTGCCAGCAGTTCCAGACAGGGGGCCGTTGATGAGCAGTTCTTC. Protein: CASSSRQGAVDEQFF.

The CDR3 DNA sequence: TGTGCCACCAGCAGAGGGTCGGCAGGGGGTCGATATGACAATCAGCCCCAGCATTTT. Encoded protein: CATSRGSAGGRYDNQPQHF. The V gene is TRBV15, the J gene TRBJ1-5; 7 nucleotides line up with TRBD1. Germline CDR1 is LNHNV and CDR2 is YYDKDF (reference sequence). The CDR3 totals 19 residues. V lost 1 base to trimming and J lost 3 bases; unmatched junction nucleotides: 15.

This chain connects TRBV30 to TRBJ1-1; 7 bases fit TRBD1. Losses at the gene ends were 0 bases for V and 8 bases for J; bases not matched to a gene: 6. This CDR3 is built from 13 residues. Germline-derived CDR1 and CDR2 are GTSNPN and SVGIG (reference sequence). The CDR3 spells CAWSVGGTEEAFF. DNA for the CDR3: TGTGCCTGGAGTGTAGGGGGGACAGAAGAAGCTTTCTTT.

CDR3 nucleotides: TGTGCCAGCAGTGGCGGGACAGGCGGCGATGAGCAGTTCTTC. It encodes CASSGGTGGDEQFF. The chain joins TRBV6-4 to TRBJ2-1, with 8 positions matching TRBD1. J lost 8 bases, V lost 4 bases, and 7 bases had no gene match. CDR1 and CDR2 (germline): MRHNA, SNTAGT. CDR3 length: 14 amino acids.

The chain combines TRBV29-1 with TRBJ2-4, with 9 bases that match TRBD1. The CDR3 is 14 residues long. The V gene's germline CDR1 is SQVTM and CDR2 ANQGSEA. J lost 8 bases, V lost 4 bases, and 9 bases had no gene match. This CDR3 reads CSVVVGQGADIQYF. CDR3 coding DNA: TGCAGCGTTGTTGTGGGACAGGGAGCAGACATTCAGTACTTC.

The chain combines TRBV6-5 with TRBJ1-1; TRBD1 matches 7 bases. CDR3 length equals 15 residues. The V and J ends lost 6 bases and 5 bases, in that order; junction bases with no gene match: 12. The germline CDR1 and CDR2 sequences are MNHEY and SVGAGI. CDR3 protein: CASSHLEGAGTEAFF. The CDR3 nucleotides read TGTGCCAGCAGCCACCTCGAGGGGGCCGGGACTGAAGCTTTCTTT.

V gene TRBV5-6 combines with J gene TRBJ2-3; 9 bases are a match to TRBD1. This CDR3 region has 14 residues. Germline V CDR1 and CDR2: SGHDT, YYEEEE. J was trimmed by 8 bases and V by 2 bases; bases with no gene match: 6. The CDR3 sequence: CASSLPQGAATQYF. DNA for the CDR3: TGTGCCAGCAGCTTACCACAGGGGGCGGCTACGCAGTATTTT.

The CDR3 DNA reads TGTGCCAGCAGTGAGGACTGGGACACAGATACGCAGTATTTT. Protein: CASSEDWDTDTQYF. The rearrangement uses TRBV25-1 and TRBJ2-3; TRBD2 is a possible D gene (5 bases). The CDR3 totals 14 residues. Germline V CDR1 and CDR2: MGHDK, SYGVNS. V lost 3 bases and J 2 bases, leaving 9 bases between the germline ends.

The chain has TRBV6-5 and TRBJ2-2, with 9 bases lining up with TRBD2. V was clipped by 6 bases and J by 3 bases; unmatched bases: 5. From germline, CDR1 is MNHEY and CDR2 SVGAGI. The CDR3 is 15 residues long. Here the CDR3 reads CASSLAGGDTGELFF. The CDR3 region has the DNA TGTGCCAGCAGCCTGGCGGGAGGGGACACCGGGGAGCTGTTTTTT.

CDR3 residues: CASSPRSGVLTGDYGYTF. Here the CDR3 DNA reads TGTGCCAGCTCACCACGCTCGGGAGTACTGACGGGAGACTATGGCTACACCTTC. The V call is TRBV18, the J call TRBJ1-2; D is uncertain. Germline V gene lookup returns CDR1 KGHSH and CDR2 LQKENI. Trimming took 1 base from V and 3 from J, leaving 21 bases between them. This CDR3 has 18 amino acids.